This note documents a single T cell receptor beta chain sequence. These data belong to a study of control samples from healthy donors and cancer patients. Clones were read by immunoSEQ multiplex PCR, and TCRdb kept only the in-frame ones, dropping some. This repertoire shows approximately 90,000 clones, 70% to 85% found once; its top ten account for around 35%. The CDR3 is 12 amino acids. Germline V gene data show CDR1 as LNHDA and CDR2 as SQIVND (reference sequence). With 5 bases removed from V and 4 bases from J, the gap between germline ends came to 7 bases. The TCR originated in a man between 65 and 85 years old with lung cancer. This rearrangement joins TRBV19 to TRBJ2-3; possible D gene TRBD1, 5 bases. Specimen: PBMCs. CDR3 bases: TGTGCCAGTAGTTCCAGGGCAGATACGCAGTATTTT. This codes for CASSSRADTQYF. The full variable domain, rest sourced from reference TRBV19 and TRBJ2-3, is DGGITQSPKYLFRKEGQNVTLSCEQNLNHDAMYWYRQDPGQGLRLIYYSQIVNDFQKGDIAEGYSVSREKKESFPLTVTSAQKNPTAFYLCASSSRADTQYFGPGTRLTVL.